The text below deals with one T cell receptor (beta chain). This sample was included in a study of OX40 agonist ivuxolimab in advanced cancers. Across the whole study: Hepatocellular carcinoma, melanoma, renal cell or head and neck cancer occurred in dose-escalation patients.

Assay: immunoSEQ multiplex PCR; the TCRdb copy retains only in-frame clones and omits some. The table shows around 60,000 clones, with roughly nine tenths occurring only once. Trimming removed 5 bases from V and 3 bases from J, with 13 bases in between. CDR3 length: 14 amino acids. Germline CDR1 MDHEN, CDR2 SYDVKM. The chain links TRBV28 to TRBJ2-5; possible D gene TRBD1, 5 bases. The material sequenced was CD4+ or CD8+ T cells sorted from blood, taken in a trial of the OX40 agonist ivuxolimab. The clonotype originates from an adult with an advanced solid tumor such as melanoma, head and neck, liver or kidney cancer. CDR3 loop: CASSSQGPKETQYF. The CDR3 DNA is TGTGCCAGCAGTAGTCAGGGCCCTAAAGAGACCCAGTACTTC.